This TCR beta chain stems from a study of technical replicates of blood from a handful of donors. This CDR3 has 15 amino acids. Germline V gene lookup returns CDR1 MNHEY and CDR2 SVGAGI. The V gene end was trimmed by 2 bases and the J gene end by 6 bases; junction bases not matched to a gene: 6. TCRdb's table, derived via immunoSEQ multiplex PCR, lists solely in-frame clones and lacks some. The profile shows approximately 70,000 clones, approximately 96% of them singletons. The TCR comes from a human donor in good health. The genes are TRBV6-5 and TRBJ1-5; 8 nucleotides match TRBD1. The sequencing sample was made of T cells isolated from PBMCs. This CDR3 reads CASSYHGQGGQPQHF. Written as DNA, the CDR3 is TGTGCCAGCAGTTACCACGGACAGGGTGGTCAGCCCCAGCATTTT.